The rows below give T cell receptor beta chains drawn from one sample of a study of cytomegalovirus exposure and HLA in healthy donors. Generated by immunoSEQ multiplex PCR, the TCRdb table keeps only in-frame clones and is missing some. The sample includes around 230,000 clones, around 80% of them seen just once. Sequenced input: PBMCs. All receptors derive from a boy aged 5-17 years in good health and CMV-seronegative. Both conserved end residues are part of each CDR3. Fields, in order: clone size, J gene, V gene, D gene, CDR3 protein, CDR3 DNA. A D gene is named only where the DNA matches it firmly. Size is stated for part of the rows, as once, few or many counts, or as a class when the clone is expanded.

>NA|TRBJ1-5|TRBV27|NA
CASSLFGQNQPQHF
TGTGCCAGCAGTTTATTTGGGCAAAATCAGCCCCAGCATTTT
>NA|TRBJ1-5|TRBV27|TRBD1
CASSSSPGGINNQPQHF
TGTGCCAGCAGTTCCTCCCCAGGGGGTATAAACAATCAGCCCCAGCATTTT
>few|TRBJ1-6|TRBV5-5|NA
CASSLVLELSPLHF
TGTGCCAGCAGCTTAGTCTTGGAGTTGTCACCCCTCCACTTT
>NA|TRBJ1-4|TRBV7-9|NA
CASSLALGLANEKLFF
TGTGCCAGCAGCTTAGCGCTCGGGTTGGCTAATGAAAAACTGTTTTTT
>NA|TRBJ1-1|TRBV4-1|NA
CASSPSDSMNTEAFF
TGCGCCAGCAGCCCCTCCGACAGCATGAACACTGAAGCTTTCTTT
>NA|TRBJ2-3|TRBV18|TRBD1
CASSLDYGTDTDTQYF
TGTGCCAGCTCACTTGACTACGGGACAGACACAGATACGCAGTATTTT
>NA|TRBJ2-2|TRBV11-2|TRBD2
CASSFRGGRGTGELFF
TGTGCCAGCAGCTTTCGGGGCGGGAGGGGCACCGGGGAGCTGTTTTTT
>NA|TRBJ1-4|TRBV11-3|NA
CASSQISPNEKLFF
TGTGCCAGCAGCCAGATATCGCCCAATGAAAAACTGTTTTTT
>NA|TRBJ1-1|TRBV19|NA
CASSIIGGVGEAFF
TGTGCCAGTAGTATAATAGGCGGTGTGGGTGAAGCTTTCTTT
>NA|TRBJ2-7|TRBV19|NA
CASSPLGAREQYF
TGTGCCAGTAGTCCCCTGGGGGCACGCGAGCAGTACTTC
>NA|TRBJ2-7|TRBV10-1|TRBD2
CASSLGLETEQYF
TGCGCCAGCAGCCTGGGACTAGAGACCGAGCAGTACTTC
>once|TRBJ2-7|TRBV6-1|NA
CASSEGGFRVYEQYF
TGTGCCAGCAGTGAAGGAGGTTTCCGGGTTTACGAGCAGTACTTC
>NA|TRBJ2-7|TRBV2|TRBD2
CASSDGSSGGYEQYF
TGTGCCAGCAGTGATGGGTCTAGCGGGGGTTACGAGCAGTACTTC
>NA|TRBJ2-2|TRBV19|NA
CASRASSETGELFF
TGTGCCAGTAGGGCTAGCAGCGAGACCGGGGAGCTGTTTTTT
>once|TRBJ2-1|TRBV2|TRBD2
CASSIAGETFNEQFF
TGTGCCAGCAGTATAGCGGGGGAGACATTCAATGAGCAGTTCTTC
>NA|TRBJ2-2|TRBV11-3|NA
CASLSSTSGELFF
TGTGCCAGCCTGTCTAGCACCTCCGGGGAGCTGTTTTTT
>NA|TRBJ2-7|TRBV27|NA
CASSFTDGTYEQYF
TGTGCCAGCAGTTTCACAGACGGGACCTACGAGCAGTACTTC
>NA|TRBJ2-5|TRBV7-9|NA
CASSPSGQETQYF
TGTGCCAGCAGCCCTTCGGGCCAAGAGACCCAGTACTTC
>NA|TRBJ2-7|TRBV5-6|NA
CASSSAMEIYEQYF
TGTGCCAGCAGCTCGGCCATGGAGATCTACGAGCAGTACTTC
>NA|TRBJ1-5|TRBV7-6|NA
CASSRLAGNNQPQHF
TGTGCCAGCAGCCGGCTGGCGGGAAATAATCAGCCCCAGCATTTT
>NA|TRBJ1-5|TRBV30|NA
CAWSVWGGNQPQHF
TGTGCCTGGAGTGTGTGGGGAGGCAATCAGCCCCAGCATTTT
>NA|TRBJ1-1|TRBV19|NA
CASSVRESDRAFF
TGTGCCAGTAGTGTCCGGGAGTCGGATCGAGCTTTCTTT
>few|TRBJ2-7|TRBV5-1|TRBD1
CASSSAGGKYEQYF
TGCGCCAGCAGCTCTGCAGGGGGCAAGTACGAGCAGTACTTC
>NA|TRBJ1-5|TRBV7-8|NA
CASSLAWGDNQPQHF
TGTGCCAGCAGCTTAGCCTGGGGGGACAATCAGCCCCAGCATTTT
>NA|TRBJ1-6|TRBV7-9|TRBD1
CASSFGTGDSPLHF
TGTGCCAGCAGCTTCGGGACAGGGGATTCACCCCTCCACTTT
>NA|TRBJ1-1|TRBV2|TRBD1
CASRRDRGRITEAFF
TGTGCCAGCAGGCGGGACAGGGGGCGAATCACTGAAGCTTTCTTT
>NA|TRBJ1-6|TRBV11-2|NA
CASSPDRYPSSYNSPLHF
TGTGCCAGCAGCCCGGACAGATACCCAAGCTCCTATAATTCACCCCTCCACTTT
>NA|TRBJ2-7|TRBV2|NA
CASSEGAGLGRYF
TGTGCCAGCAGCGAAGGTGCGGGGCTAGGACGGTACTTC
>NA|TRBJ1-1|TRBV7-9|NA
CASNPVAGARTEAFF
TGTGCCAGCAACCCCGTCGCGGGGGCGAGGACTGAAGCTTTCTTT
>few|TRBJ2-1|TRBV6-1|NA
CASSEIIGIYYNEQFF
TGTGCCAGCAGTGAAATTATCGGTATTTACTACAATGAGCAGTTCTTC
>NA|TRBJ2-1|TRBV25-1|NA
CASTRRGGEYNEQFF
TGTGCCAGCACCAGAAGGGGGGGGGAATACAATGAGCAGTTCTTC
>NA|TRBJ1-6|TRBV2|NA
CASSTQGRNSPLHF
TGTGCCAGCAGCACTCAGGGAAGGAATTCACCCCTCCACTTT
>once|TRBJ1-2|TRBV4-1|NA
CASSQDPGANYGYTF
TGCGCCAGCAGCCAAGATCCGGGAGCTAACTATGGCTACACCTTC
>once|TRBJ1-6|TRBV7-2|TRBD1
CASSTQNRGQYNSPLHF
TGTGCCAGCAGCACACAGAACAGGGGGCAATATAATTCACCCCTCCACTTT
>NA|TRBJ2-7|TRBV21-1|NA
CASTSGRTAYEQYF
TGTGCCAGCACTTCAGGGCGGACGGCCTACGAGCAGTACTTC
>NA|TRBJ2-3|TRBV7-6|NA
CASSSDTLGIKYF
TGTGCCAGCAGCTCGGATACGCTGGGCATAAAGTATTTT
>NA|TRBJ2-7|TRBV11-3|TRBD1
CASSSGQDGQYF
TGTGCCAGCAGCTCGGGACAGGATGGGCAGTACTTC
>NA|TRBJ2-1|TRBV7-2|NA
CASSERTILEQFF
TGTGCCAGCAGCGAACGGACTATTCTTGAGCAGTTCTTC
>NA|TRBJ2-4|TRBV5-5|NA
CASSLSLAKNIQYF
TGTGCCAGCAGCTTGTCACTAGCCAAAAACATTCAGTACTTC
>NA|TRBJ2-7|TRBV5-1|TRBD2
CASSGRGLARSYEQYF
TGCGCCAGCAGCGGACGGGGACTAGCACGCTCCTACGAGCAGTACTTC
>NA|TRBJ1-2|TRBV7-9|TRBD1
CASSLAAGTVNYGYTF
TGTGCCAGCAGCTTGGCTGCCGGGACAGTAAACTATGGCTACACCTTC
>once|TRBJ2-7|TRBV7-8|NA
CASSSTSARGTYEQYF
TGTGCCAGCAGCTCGACCTCTGCCAGGGGCACTTACGAGCAGTACTTC
>NA|TRBJ2-3|TRBV25-1|TRBD1
CASRSTGAADTQYF
TGTGCCAGCAGATCAACAGGGGCGGCAGATACGCAGTATTTT
>NA|TRBJ2-3|TRBV2|NA
CASWTGDTDTQYF
TGTGCCAGCTGGACTGGAGACACAGATACGCAGTATTTT
>NA|TRBJ2-1|TRBV4-1|TRBD2
CASSQDPGTSGKKFF
TGCGCCAGCAGCCAAGATCCCGGGACTAGCGGGAAGAAGTTCTTC
>NA|TRBJ2-3|TRBV4-1|NA
CASSQDTQRITDTQYF
TGCGCCAGCAGCCAAGATACCCAGCGGATTACAGATACGCAGTATTTT
>NA|TRBJ1-2|TRBV28|TRBD1
CASRTGSYGYTF
TGTGCCAGCAGGACAGGGAGCTATGGCTACACCTTC
>NA|TRBJ1-4|TRBV15|TRBD1
CAASRNRQGGWGEKLFF
TGTGCCGCCAGCAGAAATCGACAGGGAGGCTGGGGGGAAAAACTGTTTTTT
>NA|TRBJ2-1|TRBV5-4|NA
CASDRGNEQFF
TGTGCCAGCGACCGGGGGAATGAGCAGTTCTTC